A selection of T cell receptor beta chains follows, all from one sample in a study of blood T cell repertoires in COVID-19. Sequenced by immunoSEQ multiplex PCR; TCRdb stores in-frame clones only, minus some. The data contain tens of thousands of clones, approximately 86% of them singletons. Sequencing used PBMCs or T cells enriched from blood (not recorded which). The receptors stem from a woman between 50 and 59 years old who had recovered from COVID-19. The CDR3 runs from the conserved cysteine through the conserved F or W. The D gene is left open where the match is weak. The size of a clone is reported for some rows only, either as once, few or many, or as a class for expanded clones.

NA	TRBV4-3	NA	TRBJ2-2	TGCGCCAGCAGCCAAGATTGGAGGGGTGGCGAGACCGGGGAGCTGTTTTTT	CASSQDWRGGETGELFF
NA	TRBV10-3	TRBD1	TRBJ2-7	TGTGCCATCAGGGGACAGGGGACCTACGAGCAGTACTTC	CAIRGQGTYEQYF
NA	TRBV28	NA	TRBJ1-2	TGTGCCAGCAGTCGAGGGGGAGCTAACTATGGCTACACCTTC	CASSRGGANYGYTF
NA	TRBV7-2	TRBD1	TRBJ1-2	TGTGCCACCCGCGGGACAGACTGGGGTTATGGCTACACCTTC	CATRGTDWGYGYTF
NA	TRBV7-2	NA	TRBJ1-1	TGTGCCAGCAGCCCCCGGGGAGGGGTGAACACTGAAGCTTTCTTT	CASSPRGGVNTEAFF
NA	TRBV5-1	NA	TRBJ1-3	TGCGCCAGCAGCTTGACGAGGGAAATCACTGGAAACACCATATATTTT	CASSLTREITGNTIYF
once	TRBV3-1/TRBV3-2	NA	TRBJ2-7	TGTGCCAGCAGCCTTTGGACTGGCTACGAGCAGTACTTC	CASSLWTGYEQYF
NA	TRBV7-9	TRBD2	TRBJ2-1	TGTGCCAGCAGCTGGGGACTAGCGGGGGGGAGCAATGAGCAGTTCTTC	CASSWGLAGGSNEQFF
NA	TRBV19	TRBD1	TRBJ2-4	TGTGCCAGTAGCCAAAATACAGGGGCGATTACCAAAAACATTCAGTACTTC	CASSQNTGAITKNIQYF
NA	TRBV5-5	NA	TRBJ1-2	TGTGCCAGCAGCGGGGGGACGGGCTATGGCTACACCTTC	CASSGGTGYGYTF
NA	TRBV7-2	TRBD2	TRBJ2-3	TGTGCCAGCAGCTTAGGGAATCCGGGACTAGCGGGAGGCACGCAGTATTTT	CASSLGNPGLAGGTQYF
few	TRBV7-9	NA	TRBJ1-5	TGTGCCAGCAGCTTACAAAGCAATCAGCCCCAGCATTTT	CASSLQSNQPQHF
NA	TRBV13	TRBD1	TRBJ2-7	TGTGCCAGCAGCGGGATCCGGGACAGGGTTTTGGGTGAGCAGTACTTC	CASSGIRDRVLGEQYF
NA	TRBV7-6	NA	TRBJ2-7	TGTGCCAGCAGCCAGGGGCAGTCCTACGAGCAGTACTTC	CASSQGQSYEQYF
once	TRBV7-1	TRBD2	TRBJ2-1	TGTGCCAGCAGCTCACCTACCAGTAGGCTAGCGGGAGGCCCCCGATTGCGTACCTACAATGAGCAGTTCTTC	CASSSPTSRLAGGPRLRTYNEQFF
once	TRBV7-2	NA	TRBJ1-2	TGTGCCAGCAGCTCTGGACAGCCGAGGGGCTATGGCTACACCTTC	CASSSGQPRGYGYTF
NA	TRBV19	NA	TRBJ2-5	TGTGCCAGTAGTATCACAGGGCGAGAGACCCAGTACTTC	CASSITGRETQYF
NA	TRBV5-1	NA	TRBJ1-1	TGCGCCAGCAGCTTGGCCCAGGCGGGGGCGCGGAACACTGAAGCTTTCTTT	CASSLAQAGARNTEAFF
NA	TRBV29-1	NA	TRBJ1-2	TGCAGCGTCTCACCAGGGACTACTCTCAACTATGGCTACACCTTC	CSVSPGTTLNYGYTF
NA	TRBV19	TRBD1	TRBJ1-2	TGTGCCAGTAGTATAGGGGGACAGGGGATGGATGGCTACACCTTC	CASSIGGQGMDGYTF
NA	TRBV5-1	NA	TRBJ1-1	TGCGCCAGCAGCTCCCCTTGGGGGGGCGAGGCTTTCTTT	CASSSPWGGEAFF
few	TRBV18	NA	TRBJ1-1	TGTGCCAGCTCACCTGAGAGACAGGCCCGTGAAGCTTTCTTT	CASSPERQAREAFF
NA	TRBV5-1	NA	TRBJ2-1	TGCGCCAGCAGCCCGAGCTCCTACAATGAGCAGTTCTTC	CASSPSSYNEQFF
NA	TRBV7-8	NA	TRBJ1-1	TGTGCCATCAAGGGGGAGGGTACAGGGATAACTGAAGCTTTCTTT	CAIKGEGTGITEAFF
NA	TRBV6-4	NA	TRBJ1-6	TGTGCCAGCAGTTGTAACAACCGACACTTCAGCTCCTATAATTCACCCCTCCACTTT	CASSCNNRHFSSYNSPLHF
NA	TRBV3-1/TRBV3-2	TRBD1	TRBJ1-1	TGTGCCAGCAGCCAAGGGCAGGGGGCAACTGAAGCTTTCTTT	CASSQGQGATEAFF
NA	TRBV19	NA	TRBJ2-1	TGTGCCAGCGAGCCGACGGGAGCCGTCTACAATGAGCAGTTCTTC	CASEPTGAVYNEQFF
NA	TRBV6-5	TRBD2	TRBJ2-1	TGTGCCAGCAGTTTGGAAACTAGCGGGGGAAGTGAGCAGTTCTTC	CASSLETSGGSEQFF
NA	TRBV5-1	NA	TRBJ1-6	TGCGCCAGCAGCTTGGCTTCGGGGGGGAATTCACCCCTCCACTTT	CASSLASGGNSPLHF
NA	TRBV18	NA	TRBJ2-1	TGTGCCAGCTCACCGAATAACGGGGGTCCCTTTTCCTACAATGAGCAGTTCTTC	CASSPNNGGPFSYNEQFF
NA	TRBV6-2/TRBV6-3	TRBD2	TRBJ2-5	TGTGCCAGCAGTCTAGGACTAGCGGGAACCTTCCAAGAGACCCAGTACTTC	CASSLGLAGTFQETQYF
NA	TRBV7-6	TRBD2	TRBJ2-1	TGTGCCAGCGCCATACTAGCGGGACAATCCGAGCAGTTCTTC	CASAILAGQSEQFF
NA	TRBV5-1	TRBD1	TRBJ1-1	TGCGCCAGCAGCTTGGTATTCGACAGGGTGATTCACACTGAAGCTTTCTTT	CASSLVFDRVIHTEAFF
NA	TRBV7-2	NA	TRBJ2-3	TGTGCCAGCAGCTTCCGCCTCCAGGGCCCAGATACGCAGTATTTT	CASSFRLQGPDTQYF
once	TRBV28	TRBD1	TRBJ1-5	TGTGCCAGCAGGGGAGGGACAGGGGCTGAGGTCGGGAATCAGCCCCAGCATTTT	CASRGGTGAEVGNQPQHF
NA	TRBV6-5	TRBD1	TRBJ2-7	TGTGCCAGCAGCTTCGGACAGGGCCTATCGGAGCAGTACTTC	CASSFGQGLSEQYF
NA	TRBV5-4	TRBD1	TRBJ1-2	TGTGCCAGCAGCTTGCAGGGGGGCTATGGCTACACCTTC	CASSLQGGYGYTF